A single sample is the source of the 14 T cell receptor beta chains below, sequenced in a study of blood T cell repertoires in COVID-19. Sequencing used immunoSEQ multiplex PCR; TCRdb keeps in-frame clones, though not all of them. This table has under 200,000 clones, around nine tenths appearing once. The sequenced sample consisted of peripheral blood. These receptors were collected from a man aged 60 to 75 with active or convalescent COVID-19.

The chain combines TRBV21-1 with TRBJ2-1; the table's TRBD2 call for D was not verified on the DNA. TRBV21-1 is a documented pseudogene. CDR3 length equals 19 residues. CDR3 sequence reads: CASSNGQAGVFWDYNEQFF. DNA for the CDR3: TGTGCCAGCAGCAACGGTCAAGCGGGGGTCTTTTGGGACTACAATGAGCAGTTCTTC.

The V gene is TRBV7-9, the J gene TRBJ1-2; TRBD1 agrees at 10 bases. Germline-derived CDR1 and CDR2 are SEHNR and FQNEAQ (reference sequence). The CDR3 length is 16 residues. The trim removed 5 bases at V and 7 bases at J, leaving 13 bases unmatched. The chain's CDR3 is CASSTAGTGVFSGYTF. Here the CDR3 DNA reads TGTGCCAGCAGCACAGCCGGGACAGGGGTATTTAGTGGCTACACCTTC.

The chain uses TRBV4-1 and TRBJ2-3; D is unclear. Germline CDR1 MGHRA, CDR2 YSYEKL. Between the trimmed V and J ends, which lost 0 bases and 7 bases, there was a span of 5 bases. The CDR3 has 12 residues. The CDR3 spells CASSQDDNTQYF. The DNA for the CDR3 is TGCGCCAGCAGCCAAGATGACAATACGCAGTATTTT.

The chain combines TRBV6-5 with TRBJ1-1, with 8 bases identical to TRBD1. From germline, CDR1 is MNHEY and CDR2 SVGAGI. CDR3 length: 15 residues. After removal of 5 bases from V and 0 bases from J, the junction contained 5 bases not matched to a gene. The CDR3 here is CASSKTDRVNTEAFF. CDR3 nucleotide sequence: TGTGCCAGCAGTAAAACGGACAGGGTGAACACTGAAGCTTTCTTT.

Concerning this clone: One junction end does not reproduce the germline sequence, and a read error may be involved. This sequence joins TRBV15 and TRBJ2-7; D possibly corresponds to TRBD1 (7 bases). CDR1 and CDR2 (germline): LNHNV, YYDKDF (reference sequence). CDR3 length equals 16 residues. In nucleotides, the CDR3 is TGTGCCACCAGTAGAGATCATGGAGGGGGCGCCTACGAGCAGTACTTC. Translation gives CATSRDHGGGAYEQYF.

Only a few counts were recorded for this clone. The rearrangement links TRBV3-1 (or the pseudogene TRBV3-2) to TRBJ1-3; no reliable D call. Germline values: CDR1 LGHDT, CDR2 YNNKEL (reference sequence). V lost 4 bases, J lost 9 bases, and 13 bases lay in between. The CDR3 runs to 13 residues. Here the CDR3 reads CASSPRTAGTIYF. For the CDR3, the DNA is TGTGCCAGCAGCCCCCGGACGGCGGGCACCATATATTTT.

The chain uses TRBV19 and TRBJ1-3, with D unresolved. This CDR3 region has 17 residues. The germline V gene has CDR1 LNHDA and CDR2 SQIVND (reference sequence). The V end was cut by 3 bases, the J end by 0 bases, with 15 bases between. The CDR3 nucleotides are TGTGCCAGTAGTATGAGGGCCAGTGGCCTCTCTGGAAACACCATATATTTT. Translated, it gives CASSMRASGLSGNTIYF.

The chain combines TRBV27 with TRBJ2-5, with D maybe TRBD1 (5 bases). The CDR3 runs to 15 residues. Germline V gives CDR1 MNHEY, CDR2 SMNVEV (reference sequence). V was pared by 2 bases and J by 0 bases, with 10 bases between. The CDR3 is CASSLMAGYQETQYF. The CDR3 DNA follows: TGTGCCAGCAGTTTAATGGCAGGGTACCAAGAGACCCAGTACTTC.

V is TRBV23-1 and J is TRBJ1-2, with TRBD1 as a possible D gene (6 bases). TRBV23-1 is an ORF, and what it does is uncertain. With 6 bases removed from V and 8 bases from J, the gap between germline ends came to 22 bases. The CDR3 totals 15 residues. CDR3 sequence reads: CASSQSPGVEKGYTF. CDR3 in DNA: TGCGCCAGCAGCCAAAGCCCAGGGGTGGAGAAAGGCTACACCTTC.

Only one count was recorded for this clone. CDR3 residues: CASWDRNTGELFF. The CDR3 DNA is TGTGCCTCCTGGGACAGAAACACCGGGGAGCTGTTTTTT. This chain connects TRBV2 to TRBJ2-2, with TRBD1 matching over 7 bases. Trimming took 11 bases from V and 2 from J; bases not matched to a gene: 5. The germline V gene has CDR1 SNHLY and CDR2 FYNNEI. This CDR3 spans 13 amino acids. Full variable domain (outside the CDR3, taken from reference TRBV2 and TRBJ2-2): EPEVTQTPSHQVTQMGQEVILRCVPISNHLYFYWYRQILGQKVEFLVSFYNNEISEKSEIFDDQFSVERPDGSNFTLKIRSTKLEDSAMYFCASWDRNTGELFFGEGSRLTVL.

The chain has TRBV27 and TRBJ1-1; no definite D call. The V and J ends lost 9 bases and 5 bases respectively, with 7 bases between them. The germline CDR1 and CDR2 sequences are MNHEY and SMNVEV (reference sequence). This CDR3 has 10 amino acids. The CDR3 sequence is CASGRTEAFF. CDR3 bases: TGTGCCAGTGGCCGAACTGAAGCTTTCTTT.

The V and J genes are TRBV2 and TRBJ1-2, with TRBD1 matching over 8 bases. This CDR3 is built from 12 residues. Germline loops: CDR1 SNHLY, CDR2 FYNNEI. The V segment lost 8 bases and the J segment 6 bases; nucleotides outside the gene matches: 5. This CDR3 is CASCGQGDGYTF. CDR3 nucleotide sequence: TGTGCCAGCTGCGGACAGGGCGATGGCTACACCTTC.

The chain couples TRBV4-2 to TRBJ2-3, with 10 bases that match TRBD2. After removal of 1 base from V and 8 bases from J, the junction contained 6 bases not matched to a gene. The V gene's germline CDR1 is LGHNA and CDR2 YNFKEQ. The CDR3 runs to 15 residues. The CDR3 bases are TGTGCCAGCAGCCAAGTGGCTAGCGGGGGTGGTACGCAGTATTTT. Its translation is CASSQVASGGGTQYF.

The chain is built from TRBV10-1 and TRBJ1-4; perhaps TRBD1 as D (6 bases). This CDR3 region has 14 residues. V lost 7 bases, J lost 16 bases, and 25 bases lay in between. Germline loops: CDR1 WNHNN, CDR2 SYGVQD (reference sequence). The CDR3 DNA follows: TGCGCCAGCACCCTGACAGGACCTCGCTATAGGGGGTTTTTT. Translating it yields CASTLTGPRYRGFF.